This entry lists 10 T cell receptor beta chains sequenced from one sample in a study of Ad26.COV2.S vaccination and SARS-CoV-2 variants. The assay was immunoSEQ multiplex PCR, and TCRdb's table has in-frame clones only and misses some. The sample lists hundreds of thousands of clones, more than 70% occurring once. This sample's treatment: some 19 received Ad26.COV2.S at low or high dose, single or two shots; several received placebo; per-sample allocation not given. Sampling took place 63 days after the first vaccine or placebo injection. This sample comprised peripheral blood, obtained in a trial of Ad26.COV2.S vaccine versus placebo. These receptors were obtained from a person aged 18-65 years who received the Ad26.COV2.S COVID-19 vaccine or a placebo.

This clone was seen just once. The chain employs TRBV10-3 and TRBJ2-3; D not certain. Germline V lookup: CDR1 ENHRY, CDR2 SYGVKD. Between the trimmed V and J ends, which lost 6 bases and 2 bases, there was a span of 12 bases. This CDR3 spans 14 amino acids. CDR3 nucleotides: TGTGCCATCAGCCCGCCAGGAGCCACAGATACGCAGTATTTT. Translation gives CAISPPGATDTQYF.

J is TRBJ1-2 and V is TRBV5-4, with 10 bases matching TRBD1. The CDR3 covers 17 residues. With V trimmed by 1 base and J by 3 bases, 9 bases remained unmatched. The germline CDR1 and CDR2 sequences are SGHNT and YYREEE (reference sequence). The CDR3 DNA reads TGTGCCAGCAGCTTGAGCTTAGGACAGGGGGTTTACTATGGCTACACCTTC. As protein: CASSLSLGQGVYYGYTF.

The chain combines TRBV10-3 with TRBJ2-5, with TRBD2 identical over 7 bases. Per germline, CDR1 ENHRY and CDR2 SYGVKD. This CDR3 spans 12 amino acids. The trim removed 11 bases at V and 2 bases at J, leaving 5 bases unmatched. The CDR3 DNA sequence: TGTGCCGTGGGGGGGGATCAAGAGACCCAGTACTTC. The encoded protein is CAVGGDQETQYF.

This chain links TRBV19 with TRBJ2-7, with 14 bases aligning to TRBD2. The CDR3 covers 17 residues. CDR1 LNHDA and CDR2 SQIVND come from the germline V gene (reference sequence). V shed 2 bases, J shed 2 bases, and the junction held 5 bases outside the gene matches. The CDR3 sequence: CASSIQGLAGGTYEQYF. Written as DNA, the CDR3 is TGTGCCAGTAGTATACAAGGACTAGCGGGAGGAACCTACGAGCAGTACTTC.

The chain joins TRBV6-5 to TRBJ1-2; no reliable D call. V lost 7 bases and J lost 8, with 11 bases in between. The germline V gene has CDR1 MNHEY and CDR2 SVGAGI. The CDR3 sequence is 11 residues long. CDR3 sequence: CASNGRQGYTF. CDR3 coding DNA: TGTGCCAGCAATGGTAGGCAAGGCTACACCTTC.

The chain joins TRBV9 to TRBJ2-1, with TRBD2 matching over 8 bases. This CDR3 is 14 amino acids long. Germline V gene sequence: CDR1 SGDLS, CDR2 YYNGEE. Unmatched junction bases numbered 4, after V lost 0 bases and J lost 8 bases. This chain's CDR3 is CASSVAGSGDEQFF. For the CDR3, the DNA is TGTGCCAGCAGCGTAGCAGGTAGCGGGGATGAGCAGTTCTTC. Together with reference TRBV9 and TRBJ2-1, the CDR3 gives the full variable domain: DSGVTQTPKHLITATGQRVTLRCSPRSGDLSVYWYQQSLDQGLQFLIQYYNGEERAKGNILERFSAQQFPDLHSELNLSSLELGDSALYFCASSVAGSGDEQFFGPGTRLTVL.

The rearrangement joins TRBV5-1 to TRBJ1-5, with D maybe TRBD1 (5 bases). The CDR3 is 13 residues long. Trimming stripped 3 bases from V and 7 bases from J, with 11 bases between. Germline lookup yields CDR1 SGHRS and CDR2 YFSETQ. CDR3 protein: CASSYDSLQPQHF. CDR3 DNA sequence: TGCGCCAGCAGCTATGACAGTTTGCAGCCCCAGCATTTT. Together with reference TRBV5-1 and TRBJ1-5, the CDR3 gives the full variable domain: KAGVTQTPRYLIKTRGQQVTLSCSPISGHRSVSWYQQTPGQGLQFLFEYFSETQRNKGNFPGRFSGRQFSNSRSEMNVSTLELGDSALYLCASSYDSLQPQHFGDGTRLSIL.

This chain joins TRBV6-2 or TRBV6-3 and TRBJ1-5; perhaps TRBD1 as D (5 bases). Germline assignment: CDR1 MNHEY and CDR2 SVGEGT. V shed 1 base and J shed 5 bases, with 12 bases lying between them. The CDR3 totals 15 residues. The CDR3 is CASSYLAGMHQPQHF. The CDR3 region has the DNA TGTGCCAGCAGTTACTTAGCAGGGATGCATCAGCCCCAGCATTTT.

The genes are TRBV11-2 and TRBJ2-7; D is unresolved. The CDR3 is made up of 13 amino acids. V shed 2 bases and J shed 5 bases, with 10 bases lying between them. The germline V gene encodes CDR1 SGHAT and CDR2 FQNNGV. The CDR3 reads CASSLPTQNEQYF. CDR3 DNA sequence: TGTGCCAGCAGCTTACCTACCCAGAACGAGCAGTACTTC. Full variable domain (rest looked up from reference TRBV11-2 and TRBJ2-7): EAGVAQSPRYKIIEKRQSVAFWCNPISGHATLYWYQQILGQGPKLLIQFQNNGVVDDSQLPKDRFSAERLKGVDSTLKIQPAKLEDSAVYLCASSLPTQNEQYFGPGTRLTVT.

This clone came up once. This rearrangement joins TRBV27 to TRBJ2-3; 8 bases map to TRBD2. The CDR3 runs 14 residues. The trim removed 5 bases at V and 2 bases at J, leaving 3 bases unmatched. In germline, CDR1 is MNHEY, CDR2 SMNVEV (reference sequence). The DNA for the CDR3 is TGTGCCAGCAGTCTCGGACTAGCCACAGATACGCAGTATTTT. It specifies CASSLGLATDTQYF.